This T cell receptor (beta chain) was sequenced for a study of blood T cell repertoires in COVID-19. TCRdb's copy holds only in-frame clones and misses some; the assay was immunoSEQ multiplex PCR. The sample shows about 250,000 clones, about 86% of them seen only once. Trimming shortened V by 7 bases and J by 4 bases, and 17 bases separated the two germline ends. Per germline, CDR1 SQVTM and CDR2 ANQGSEA. This CDR3 comprises 14 residues. Sequenced input: peripheral blood. The receptor comes from a man in his forties with active or convalescent COVID-19. V gene TRBV29-1 combines with J gene TRBJ2-1; D possibly corresponds to TRBD1 (5 bases). As DNA, the CDR3 is TGCAGCGGGGGCTTATCCACAGAATACAATGAGCAGTTCTTC. Amino acid sequence: CSGGLSTEYNEQFF.